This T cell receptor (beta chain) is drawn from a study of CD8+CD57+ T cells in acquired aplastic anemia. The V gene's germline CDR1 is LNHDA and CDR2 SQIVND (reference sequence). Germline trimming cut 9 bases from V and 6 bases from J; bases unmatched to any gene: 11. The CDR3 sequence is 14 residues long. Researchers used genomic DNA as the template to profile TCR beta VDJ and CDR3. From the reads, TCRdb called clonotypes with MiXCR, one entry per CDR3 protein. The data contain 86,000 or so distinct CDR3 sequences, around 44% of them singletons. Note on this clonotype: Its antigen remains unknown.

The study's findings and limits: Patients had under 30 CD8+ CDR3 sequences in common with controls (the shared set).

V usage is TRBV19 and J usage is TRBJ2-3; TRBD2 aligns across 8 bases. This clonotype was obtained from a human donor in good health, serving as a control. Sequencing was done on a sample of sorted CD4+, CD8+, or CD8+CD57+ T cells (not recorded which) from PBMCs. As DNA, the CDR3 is TGTGCCAGCAGCTTGGCGGGGGGCAGGGATACGCAGTATTTT. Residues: CASSLAGGRDTQYF.